Shown below are 5 T cell receptor beta chains from a single sample sequenced in a study of cytomegalovirus exposure and HLA in healthy donors. Libraries were prepared by immunoSEQ multiplex PCR; TCRdb keeps only in-frame clonotypes and omits some of them. Of approximately 54,000 clones listed, around nine tenths are singletons. The sequenced sample consisted of PBMCs. The receptors were sampled from a woman between 18 and 29 years old in good health and CMV-seropositive.

V and J are TRBV10-3 and TRBJ1-5; 10 nucleotides line up with TRBD1. V trimming: 5 bases; J trimming: 1 base; junction bases outside the gene matches: 5. Germline V gene data show CDR1 as ENHRY and CDR2 as SYGVKD. This CDR3 contains 16 residues. For the CDR3, the DNA is TGTGCCATCAGTTCGGACAGGGGGATAAGCAATCAGCCCCAGCATTTT. Protein: CAISSDRGISNQPQHF.

In this sample, this clone turned up a few times. The V and J genes are TRBV27 and TRBJ1-6, with 9 bases aligning to TRBD1. V was pared by 1 base and J by 10 bases, with 5 bases of the junction left unmatched. The V gene's germline CDR1 is MNHEY and CDR2 SMNVEV (reference sequence). The CDR3 has 15 amino acids. The CDR3 loop is CASSLLGTGKSPLHF. In DNA, the CDR3 is TGTGCCAGCAGTTTATTGGGGACAGGGAAGTCACCCCTCCACTTT.

This rearrangement joins TRBV9 to TRBJ1-1; possible D gene TRBD1, 5 bases. Looked up from germline, CDR1 is SGDLS and CDR2 is YYNGEE. The CDR3 has 13 residues. Trimming took 4 bases from V and 5 from J, leaving 12 bases between them. The CDR3 region has the DNA TGTGCCAGCAGCCCCCGGGGGAGGACTGAAGCTTTCTTT. This sequence encodes CASSPRGRTEAFF.

The genes are TRBV19 and TRBJ2-1, with 8 bases that match TRBD2. Losses at the gene ends were 1 base for V and 0 bases for J; bases not matched to a gene: 5. The CDR3 has 17 residues. CDR1 LNHDA and CDR2 SQIVND come from the germline V gene (reference sequence). CDR3 residues: CASSIGRRGGSYNEQFF. The CDR3 nucleotides are TGTGCCAGTAGTATAGGTCGTCGGGGGGGCTCCTACAATGAGCAGTTCTTC.

J is TRBJ2-1 and V is TRBV7-3; 11 nucleotides line up with TRBD2. Per germline, CDR1 SGHTA and CDR2 FQGTGA. The CDR3 totals 17 residues. With V trimmed by 5 bases and J by 7 bases, 13 bases remained unmatched. CDR3 protein: CASSPQVLAGGRNEQFF. CDR3 sequence (DNA): TGTGCCAGCAGCCCACAGGTTTTAGCGGGGGGGAGGAATGAGCAGTTCTTC.